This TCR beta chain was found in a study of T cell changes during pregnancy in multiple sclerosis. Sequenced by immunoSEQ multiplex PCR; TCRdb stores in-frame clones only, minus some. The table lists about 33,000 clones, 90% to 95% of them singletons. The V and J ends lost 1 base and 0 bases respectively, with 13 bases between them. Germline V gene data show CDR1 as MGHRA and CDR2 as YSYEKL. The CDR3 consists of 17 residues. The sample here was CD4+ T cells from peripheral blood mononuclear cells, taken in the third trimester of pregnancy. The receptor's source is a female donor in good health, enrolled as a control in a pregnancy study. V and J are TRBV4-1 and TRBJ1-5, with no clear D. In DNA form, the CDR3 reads TGCGCCAGCAGCCAAGGTCGAGGTCGCGATAGCAATCAGCCCCAGCATTTT. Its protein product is CASSQGRGRDSNQPQHF.